The 19 T cell receptor beta chains listed next were all sequenced from one sample in a study of Graves' ophthalmopathy and Graves' hyperthyroidism. RNA transcripts served as template for amplifying TCR beta CDR3 sequences. RT-PCR in the first round used HTBI primers; a second-round multiplex PCR followed. In TCRdb, the multiplex PCR reads were re-called with MiXCR into one record per CDR3 protein. The repertoire has roughly 350,000 distinct CDR3 sequences, roughly 15% of them found once; the top ten carry 2% to 3%. Sequencing used peripheral blood. The receptor source for this set is an adult woman with stable Graves' hyperthyroidism.

This clonotype was observed many times. The V gene is TRBV28, the J gene TRBJ1-1, with unresolved D. The CDR3 sequence is 15 residues long. The V and J ends lost 0 bases and 3 bases respectively, with 11 bases between them. Germline V gene lookup returns CDR1 MDHEN and CDR2 SYDVKM. Here the CDR3 DNA reads TGTGCCAGCAGTTTATGGAGGGAGCGCGACACTGAAGCTTTCTTT. Protein sequence: CASSLWRERDTEAFF.

V is TRBV27 and J is TRBJ2-7, with TRBD2 as a possible D gene (6 bases). Per germline, CDR1 MNHEY and CDR2 SMNVEV (reference sequence). V was trimmed by 6 bases and J by 4 bases, leaving 22 bases between them. The CDR3 spans 16 residues. CDR3 amino acids: CASRLTPLGSFYEQYF. CDR3 DNA: TGTGCCAGCAGACTCACCCCTCTCGGGAGTTTTTACGAGCAGTACTTC.

This clonotype was observed at least ten times. The chain joins TRBV27 to TRBJ1-2; possibly TRBD1 for D (6 bases). Germline values: CDR1 MNHEY, CDR2 SMNVEV (reference sequence). Deletions cut 5 bases from V and 6 bases from J, with 10 bases between. The CDR3 covers 12 residues. Here the CDR3 reads CASSLPGDGYTF. The CDR3 bases are TGTGCCAGCAGTCTTCCAGGGGATGGCTACACCTTC.

This clonotype was picked up many times. The chain uses TRBV25-1 and TRBJ2-5, with unresolved D. This CDR3 has 13 amino acids. Trimming removed 2 bases from V and 5 bases from J, with 9 bases in between. Germline CDR1 and CDR2: MGHDK and SYGVNS. Here the CDR3 reads CASSELKAETQYF. The CDR3 DNA reads as TGTGCCAGCAGTGAACTCAAAGCGGAGACCCAGTACTTC.

The rearrangement joins TRBV27 to TRBJ1-2, with D possibly TRBD1 on 5 matching bases. V lost 6 bases and J 8 bases, leaving 16 bases between the germline ends. The CDR3 sequence is 13 residues long. CDR1 and CDR2 from the germline V gene are MNHEY and SMNVEV (reference sequence). The CDR3 DNA reads as TGTGCCAGCAGCAGGACCGGGGGAAGCGGCTACACCTTC. It translates to CASSRTGGSGYTF.

The chain joins TRBV4-3 to TRBJ1-2; D unresolved. CDR1 LGHNA and CDR2 YSLEER come from the germline V gene. CDR3 length: 15 amino acids. With 1 base removed from V and 2 bases from J, the gap between germline ends came to 11 bases. CDR3 protein: CASSQGFAGNYGYTF. The DNA for the CDR3 is TGCGCCAGCAGCCAAGGATTTGCCGGAAACTATGGCTACACCTTC.

In this sample, this clonotype turned up many times. This rearrangement joins TRBV2 to TRBJ2-7; D remains ambiguous. V lost 6 bases, J lost 0 bases, and 21 bases lay in between. The CDR3 extends over 17 amino acids. CDR1 and CDR2 (germline): SNHLY, FYNNEI. Here the CDR3 DNA reads TGTGCCAGCAGCCAAGACGAATGGACCGCCAGCTCCTACGAGCAGTACTTC. It encodes CASSQDEWTASSYEQYF.

The gene calls are TRBV19 and TRBJ1-5; no firm D call. The CDR3 is 14 amino acids. V lost 9 bases to trimming and J lost 6 bases, with 18 bases between them. CDR1 and CDR2 from the germline V gene are LNHDA and SQIVND (reference sequence). CDR3 residues: CASGRVGNAQPQHF. In nucleotides, the CDR3 is TGTGCCAGCGGGCGGGTGGGGAATGCTCAGCCCCAGCATTTT.

The chain carries TRBV19 and TRBJ1-5, with D perhaps TRBD1 (5 bases). The V gene lost 6 bases and the J gene lost 11 bases, with 20 bases spanning the gap. The germline V gene encodes CDR1 LNHDA and CDR2 SQIVND (reference sequence). The CDR3 is 14 amino acids. The CDR3 loop reads CASSPGRWPVTQHF. The CDR3 DNA is TGTGCCAGTAGCCCGGGACGGTGGCCCGTGACCCAGCATTTT.

Ten or more counts support this clonotype. J is TRBJ2-5 and V is TRBV12-5, with D maybe TRBD1 (6 bases). V was shortened by 0 bases and J by 1 base, with 15 bases between the two germline ends. Germline V gene lookup returns CDR1 LGHNT and CDR2 FRNRAP. The CDR3 loop spans 17 amino acids. The CDR3: CASGLVYRTVPQETQYF. CDR3 DNA sequence: TGTGCTAGTGGTTTGGTTTACCGGACAGTCCCCCAAGAGACCCAGTACTTC.

The V gene is TRBV10-1, the J gene TRBJ2-7; D is uncertain. The V and J ends lost 0 bases and 2 bases respectively, with 11 bases between them. CDR1 is WNHNN, CDR2 SYGVQD, per germline (reference sequence). This CDR3 comprises 15 residues. CDR3 sequence (DNA): TGCGCCAGCAGTGAGTCGAGGAACAGTCCCTACGAGCAGTACTTC. Its protein is CASSESRNSPYEQYF.

The CDR3 here is CASSILAGANTGELFF. Written as DNA, the CDR3 is TGTGCCAGTAGTATACTAGCGGGTGCGAACACCGGGGAGCTGTTTTTT. This rearrangement joins TRBV19 to TRBJ2-2; the match to TRBD2 covers 8 bases. Germline assignment: CDR1 LNHDA and CDR2 SQIVND (reference sequence). The CDR3 length is 16 residues. With 2 bases clipped from V and 0 bases from J, the junction kept 2 bases outside the gene matches.

The CDR3 DNA follows: TGTGCCAGCAGTTTGGGGGGTATTCGAGAGCAGTACTTC. This sequence encodes CASSLGGIREQYF. This chain links TRBV12-3 or TRBV12-4 with TRBJ2-7, with D maybe TRBD2 (6 bases). The CDR3 loop spans 13 amino acids. V dropped 3 bases and J dropped 7 bases, with 13 bases sitting between them.

This clonotype was observed many times. The V and J genes are TRBV11-2 and TRBJ2-7; D is perhaps TRBD1 (5 bases). The germline V gene encodes CDR1 SGHAT and CDR2 FQNNGV. The V gene lost 4 bases and the J gene lost 5 bases, with 12 bases spanning the gap. This CDR3 is built from 13 residues. CDR3 DNA: TGTGCCAGCAGCTCTCAGACCAGGGACGAGCAGTACTTC. Translating it yields CASSSQTRDEQYF.

The rearrangement uses TRBV6-2 or TRBV6-3 and TRBJ1-5, with D uncertain. The germline V gene encodes CDR1 MNHEY and CDR2 SVGEGT. Between the trimmed V and J ends, which lost 8 bases and 4 bases, there was a span of 15 bases. The CDR3 has 14 amino acids. The CDR3 reads CASDPIGENQPQHF. The CDR3 bases are TGTGCCAGCGACCCTATCGGGGAGAATCAGCCCCAGCATTTT.

V is TRBV20-1 and J is TRBJ2-3; TRBD2 matches 12 bases. With 6 bases clipped from V and 5 bases from J, the junction kept 9 bases outside the gene matches. The CDR3 runs 15 residues. Germline CDR1 is DFQATT and CDR2 is SNEGSKA (reference sequence). The CDR3 DNA reads TGCAGTGCGTCTCCGGGACTAGCGGGCGTAGATACGCAGTATTTT. Its protein is CSASPGLAGVDTQYF.

This rearrangement joins TRBV29-1 to TRBJ1-2; 9 nucleotides align to TRBD1. The CDR3 length is 14 residues. CDR1 is SQVTM and CDR2 is ANQGSEA in the germline V gene. J was trimmed by 4 bases and V by 4 bases; bases with no gene match: 7. Here the CDR3 DNA reads TGCAGCGTTGTAGGGGACAGGGTCGGCTATGGCTACACCTTC. Its protein is CSVVGDRVGYGYTF.

A few counts support this clonotype. CDR3 protein: CASSRYRGETQYF. The CDR3 DNA reads TGCGCCAGCAGCCGATACAGGGGGGAGACCCAGTACTTC. The rearrangement joins TRBV4-1 to TRBJ2-5; TRBD1 aligns across 8 bases. Per germline, CDR1 MGHRA and CDR2 YSYEKL. CDR3 size: 13 residues. The V and J ends lost 4 bases and 5 bases, in that order; junction bases with no gene match: 3.

A note on this clonotype: With a much larger clone just one base away, this may be a read error. The chain joins TRBV28 to TRBJ1-1; TRBD1 is a possible D gene (6 bases). The CDR3 totals 17 residues. The V gene's germline CDR1 is MDHEN and CDR2 SYDVKM. CDR3 in amino acids: CASSLRRLQGRVAEASF. Here the CDR3 DNA reads TGTGCCAGCAGTTTACGCAGGCTACAGGGTAGGGTCGCTGAAGCTTCCTTT.